These 17 T cell receptor beta chains originate from one sample sequenced in a study of T cell repertoires in cytomegalovirus infection. Their target antigens are unknown. TCRdb re-called the reads with MiXCR, one entry per CDR3 protein. Among hundreds of thousands of distinct CDR3 sequences listed, 30% to 40% were seen once. Here the sequenced sample was cultured CD8+ T cells from PBMCs, taken from culture after CMV antigen stimulation. These receptors all come from a human donor in good health (CMV status not recorded). Some clones in this sample may be carry-over from other donors' samples.

The V gene is TRBV27, the J gene TRBJ1-6; maybe TRBD1 (5 bases). Germline CDR1 reads MNHEY; CDR2 reads SMNVEV (reference sequence). With 4 bases removed from V and 5 bases from J, the gap between germline ends came to 15 bases. This CDR3 has 16 residues. CDR3 sequence (DNA): TGTGCCAGCAGTTGGTATCTAGGGGACCATAATTCACCCCTCCACTTT. It is translated as CASSWYLGDHNSPLHF.

In the case of this clonotype: The junction departs from the called germline gene at one end, perhaps through a read error. This sequence joins TRBV28 and TRBJ1-5; D is uncertain. The CDR3 runs 15 residues. Germline V lookup: CDR1 MDHEN, CDR2 SYDVKM. The CDR3 DNA is TGTGCCAGCAGTTTATTGCGTGACGTAAATCAACCCCAGCATTTT. The encoded protein is CASSLLRDVNQPQHF.

The chain employs TRBV19 and TRBJ2-1, with no clear D. There are 15 residues in the CDR3. Germline V gives CDR1 LNHDA, CDR2 SQIVND (reference sequence). Between the trimmed V and J ends, which lost 1 base and 3 bases, there was a span of 10 bases. The CDR3: CASSIAQNIYNEQFF. The CDR3 DNA reads as TGTGCCAGTAGTATAGCACAGAATATCTACAATGAGCAGTTCTTC.

A few counts support this clonotype. The chain joins TRBV6-1 to TRBJ1-1, with D maybe TRBD1 (6 bases). The CDR3 sequence is 15 residues long. The V and J ends lost 6 bases and 3 bases respectively, with 17 bases between them. The germline V gene encodes CDR1 MNHNS and CDR2 SASEGT. The CDR3 region is CASSSQGPGDTEAFF. The CDR3 DNA follows: TGTGCCAGCAGCTCACAGGGTCCGGGTGACACTGAAGCTTTCTTT.

This clonotype was picked up a small number of times. V gene TRBV28 combines with J gene TRBJ2-5, with 10 bases that match TRBD1. With 3 bases clipped from V and 0 bases from J, the junction kept 4 bases outside the gene matches. There are 16 residues in the CDR3. Germline loops: CDR1 MDHEN, CDR2 SYDVKM. The CDR3, as DNA: TGTGCCAGCAGTTTTAGACAGGGGGCGTACCAAGAGACCCAGTACTTC. It yields the protein CASSFRQGAYQETQYF. Using reference TRBV28 and TRBJ2-5 for the parts outside the CDR3, the full variable domain is DVKVTQSSRYLVKRTGEKVFLECVQDMDHENMFWYRQDPGLGLRLIYFSYDVKMKEKGDIPEGYSVSREKKERFSLILESASTNQTSMYLCASSFRQGAYQETQYFGPGTRLLVL.

The rearrangement joins TRBV6-6 to TRBJ2-3, with 8 bases that match TRBD1. Germline V gene data show CDR1 as MNHNY and CDR2 as SVGAGI (reference sequence). Trimming at V came to 2 bases and at J to 5 bases, leaving 21 bases not matched to a gene. The CDR3 extends over 20 amino acids. The CDR3: CASSYPPGTGRFSLGDTQYF. The DNA of the CDR3 is TGTGCCAGCAGTTACCCCCCCGGGACAGGACGTTTCTCTCTGGGAGATACGCAGTATTTT.

In this sample, this clonotype turned up many times. The V call is TRBV7-2, the J call TRBJ2-5; TRBD2 matches at 12 bases. This CDR3 contains 15 residues. Trimming at V came to 5 bases and at J to 2 bases, leaving 3 bases not matched to a gene. Per germline, CDR1 SGHTA and CDR2 FQGNSA. CDR3 amino acids: CASSLGTSGQETQYF. CDR3 in DNA: TGTGCCAGCAGCCTCGGGACTAGCGGGCAAGAGACCCAGTACTTC.

The chain links TRBV7-3 to TRBJ1-2; maybe TRBD1 (5 bases). Per germline, CDR1 SGHTA and CDR2 FQGTGA. Trimming pared 5 bases from V and 5 bases from J, leaving 21 bases between. The CDR3 extends over 16 amino acids. CDR3 amino acids: CASSTDSFGSWYGYTF. CDR3 DNA: TGTGCCAGCAGCACTGACAGCTTCGGCTCGTGGTATGGCTACACCTTC.

At least ten counts were recorded for this clonotype. The V and J genes are TRBV2 and TRBJ2-3; D is possibly TRBD1 (5 bases). The CDR3 has 13 amino acids. V lost 10 bases to trimming and J lost 6 bases, with 17 bases between them. Germline values: CDR1 SNHLY, CDR2 FYNNEI. The CDR3 DNA reads TGTGCCATCCAGCTCAGGGTCAAGGATACGCAGTATTTT. Amino acid sequence: CAIQLRVKDTQYF.

This clonotype was recorded at least ten times. This sequence joins TRBV7-6 and TRBJ2-1; D not resolved. CDR1 and CDR2 from the germline V gene are SGHVS and FNYEAQ. Trimming took 5 bases from V and 2 from J, leaving 7 bases between them. There are 13 residues in the CDR3. Here the CDR3 reads CASSVRAYNEQFF. For the CDR3, the DNA is TGTGCCAGCAGCGTCCGGGCCTACAATGAGCAGTTCTTC. The full variable domain, its missing parts supplied by reference TRBV7-6 and TRBJ2-1, is GAGVSQSPRYKVTKRGQDVALRCDPISGHVSLYWYRQALGQGPEFLTYFNYEAQQDKSGLPNDRFSAERPEGSISTLTIQRTEQRDSAMYRCASSVRAYNEQFFGPGTRLTVL.

This clonotype was counted at least ten times. The rearrangement joins TRBV15 to TRBJ2-2; TRBD1 is a possible D gene (5 bases). This CDR3 region has 16 residues. Germline V gene lookup returns CDR1 LNHNV and CDR2 YYDKDF (reference sequence). Trimming left V 5 bases short and J 2 bases short, with 15 bases between. The CDR3 protein is CATSGRGDSNTGELFF. CDR3 DNA: TGTGCCACCAGCGGCCGCGGAGACAGCAACACCGGGGAGCTGTTTTTT. Variable domain in full (rest from reference TRBV15 and TRBJ2-2): DAMVIQNPRYQVTQFGKPVTLSCSQTLNHNVMYWYQQKSSQAPKLLFHYYDKDFNNEADTPDNFQSRRPNTSFCFLDIRSPGLGDTAMYLCATSGRGDSNTGELFFGEGSRLTVL.

The chain joins TRBV5-1 to TRBJ2-1; D is perhaps TRBD1 or TRBD2 (7 bases each). Trimming took 3 bases from V and 9 from J, leaving 16 bases between them. Germline V lookup: CDR1 SGHRS, CDR2 YFSETQ. The CDR3 covers 14 residues. The CDR3 sequence: CASSWEGAMGEQFF. The CDR3, as DNA: TGCGCCAGCAGCTGGGAGGGGGCGATGGGTGAGCAGTTCTTC.

This clonotype was observed a handful of times. J is TRBJ2-5 and V is TRBV6-5; the D is unclear. CDR1 and CDR2 from the germline V gene are MNHEY and SVGAGI. The CDR3 extends over 14 amino acids. Trimming shortened V by 0 bases and J by 2 bases, and 7 bases separated the two germline ends. CDR3 region: CASSYSPGQETQYF. Written as DNA, the CDR3 is TGTGCCAGCAGTTACTCCCCAGGACAAGAGACCCAGTACTTC.

CDR3 in amino acids: CASSPRVHPVTEAFF. The CDR3 coding sequence is TGTGCCAGCTCACCACGGGTACACCCGGTGACTGAAGCTTTCTTT. The genes are TRBV18 and TRBJ1-1; D remains unclear. This CDR3 contains 15 residues. The germline V and J ends were trimmed by 1 base and 5 bases, with 14 bases remaining between them. Germline V gene data show CDR1 as KGHSH and CDR2 as LQKENI. Filled out from reference TRBV18 and TRBJ1-1, the complete variable domain reads NAGVMQNPRHLVRRRGQEARLRCSPMKGHSHVYWYRQLPEEGLKFMVYLQKENIIDESGMPKERFSAEFPKEGPSILRIQQVVRGDSAAYFCASSPRVHPVTEAFFGQGTRLTVV.

The sample holds a few counts of this clonotype. This chain uses TRBV12-3 or TRBV12-4 with TRBJ2-2; D gene ambiguous. V shed 10 bases and J shed 4 bases, with 22 bases lying between them. The CDR3 sequence is 16 residues long. The CDR3 DNA follows: TGTGCCAACGCCCCCCCAGGTCTATCGGGCACCGGGGAGCTGTTTTTT. This encodes CANAPPGLSGTGELFF.

This clonotype was recorded a few times. The chain couples TRBV23-1 to TRBJ1-5; 11 bases match TRBD1. TRBV23-1 belongs to the ORF category, with a function that is uncertain. The CDR3 spans 19 residues. Trimming removed 0 bases from V and 1 base from J; junction bases left unmatched: 8. CDR3 residues: CASSQSLGQGGASNQPQHF. DNA of the CDR3: TGCGCCAGCAGTCAATCGTTGGGACAGGGGGGAGCGAGCAATCAGCCCCAGCATTTT.

The V gene is TRBV2, the J gene TRBJ2-4; D possibly corresponds to TRBD2 (5 bases). V gave up 11 bases and J gave up 6 bases, with 20 bases separating them. Germline CDR1 is SNHLY and CDR2 is FYNNEI. This CDR3 spans 14 amino acids. CDR3 protein: CAQQYNGDSNIQYF. The CDR3 coding sequence is TGTGCCCAGCAGTATAACGGGGATTCAAACATTCAGTACTTC.